This entry describes one TCR beta chain. The protocol was immunoSEQ multiplex PCR, while the TCRdb copy is restricted to in-frame clones and leaves out a portion. The sample lists 28,000 or so clones, roughly 89% occurring once. The sample belongs to a study of T cell changes during pregnancy in multiple sclerosis. This TCR derives from a female donor with multiple sclerosis, enrolled in a pregnancy study. The sample consisted of CD4+ T cells from peripheral blood mononuclear cells, taken in the second trimester of pregnancy.

Here the CDR3 reads CASSVVLGGEAFF. In DNA form, the CDR3 reads TGTGCCAGCAGCGTAGTCCTAGGGGGAGAAGCTTTCTTT. The chain joins TRBV9 to TRBJ1-1; D is perhaps TRBD1 (6 bases). The CDR3 totals 13 residues. Trimming left V 0 bases short and J 8 bases short, with 11 bases between. Germline V gene data show CDR1 as SGDLS and CDR2 as YYNGEE. Drawing the rest from reference TRBV9 and TRBJ1-1, the complete variable domain is DSGVTQTPKHLITATGQRVTLRCSPRSGDLSVYWYQQSLDQGLQFLIQYYNGEERAKGNILERFSAQQFPDLHSELNLSSLELGDSALYFCASSVVLGGEAFFGQGTRLTVV.